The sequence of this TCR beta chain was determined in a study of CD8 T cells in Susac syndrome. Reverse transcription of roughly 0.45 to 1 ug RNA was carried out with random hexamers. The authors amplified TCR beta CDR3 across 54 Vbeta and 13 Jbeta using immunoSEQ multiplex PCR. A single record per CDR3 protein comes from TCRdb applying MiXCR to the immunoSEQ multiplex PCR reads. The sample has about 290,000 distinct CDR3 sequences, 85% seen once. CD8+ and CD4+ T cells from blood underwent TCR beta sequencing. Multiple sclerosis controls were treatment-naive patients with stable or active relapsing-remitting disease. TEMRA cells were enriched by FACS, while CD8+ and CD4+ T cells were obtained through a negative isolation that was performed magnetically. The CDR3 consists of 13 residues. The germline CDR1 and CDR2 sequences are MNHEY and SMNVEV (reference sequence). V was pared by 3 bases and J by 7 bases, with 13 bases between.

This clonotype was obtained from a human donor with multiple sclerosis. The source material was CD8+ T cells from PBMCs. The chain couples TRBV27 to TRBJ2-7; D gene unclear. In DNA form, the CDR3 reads TGTGCCAGCAGTTTCGGAGATCGGGTAGAGCAGTACTTC. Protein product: CASSFGDRVEQYF.